This T cell receptor beta chain was sequenced for a study of blood T cell repertoires in COVID-19. Across the whole study: T cells, B-cell-depleted T cells, or PBMCs supplied cDNA or gDNA.

Assay: immunoSEQ multiplex PCR; the TCRdb copy retains only in-frame clones and omits some. The profile shows tens of thousands of clones, approximately 86% of them singletons. Germline CDR1 DFQATT, CDR2 SNEGSKA (reference sequence). The CDR3 totals 11 residues. J lost 7 bases, V lost 7 bases, and 5 bases had no gene match. Sequencing used peripheral blood. This TCR came from a woman between 70 and 85 years old with acute or convalescent COVID-19. This chain joins TRBV20-1 and TRBJ1-2, with 8 bases lining up with TRBD1. CDR3 sequence: CSVRDRSGYTF. The CDR3 DNA follows: TGCAGTGTCCGGGACAGGAGTGGCTACACCTTC.